This TCR beta chain was found in a study of shared clonotypes between healthy human individuals. In regard to this clone: Its antigen is as yet unknown.

The CDR3 totals 16 residues. Trimming at V came to 0 bases and at J to 5 bases, leaving 9 bases not matched to a gene. The germline gives CDR1 MNHNS, CDR2 SASEGT. The authors ran the assay at deep level. Authors' methods: ImmunoSEQ junction-only sequences lacked quality scores, so their filtering differed. Assay: immunoSEQ multiplex PCR; the TCRdb copy retains only in-frame clones and omits some. V and J calls plus clone size are reproduced from that table; the DNA served to infer D and trimming. Of some 2,400,000 clones in the sample, 95% were seen once. Findings and limits, study-wide: In a few donors, around 4.8% of naive CD4 clonotypes appeared in common.

The sequence came from a man younger than 30 in good health. Source material: naive CD4+ T cells sorted from blood. Subset denoted: CD45RA+ positively selected. This chain uses TRBV6-1 with TRBJ1-2, with 7 bases matching TRBD1. The CDR3 region has the DNA TGTGCCAGCAGTGAAGCGCGAACAGGGGTTTATTATGGCTACACCTTC. Protein: CASSEARTGVYYGYTF.